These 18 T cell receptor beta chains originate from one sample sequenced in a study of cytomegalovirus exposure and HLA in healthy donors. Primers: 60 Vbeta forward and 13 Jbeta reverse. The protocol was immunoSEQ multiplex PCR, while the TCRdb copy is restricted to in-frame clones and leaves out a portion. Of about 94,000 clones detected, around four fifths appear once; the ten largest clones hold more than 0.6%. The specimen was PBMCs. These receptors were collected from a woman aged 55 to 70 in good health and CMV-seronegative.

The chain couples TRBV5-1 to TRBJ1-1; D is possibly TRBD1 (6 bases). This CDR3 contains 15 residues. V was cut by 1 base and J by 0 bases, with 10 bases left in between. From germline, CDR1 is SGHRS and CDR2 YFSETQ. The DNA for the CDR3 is TGCGCCAGCAGCTTGTCCCAGGGGTTGAACACTGAAGCTTTCTTT. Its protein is CASSLSQGLNTEAFF.

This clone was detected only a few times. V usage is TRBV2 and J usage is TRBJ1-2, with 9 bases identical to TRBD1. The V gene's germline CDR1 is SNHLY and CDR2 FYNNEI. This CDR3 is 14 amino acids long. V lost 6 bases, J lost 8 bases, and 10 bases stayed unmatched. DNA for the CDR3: TGTGCCAGCAGGGCCATGGGGACAGGGTTAGGCTACACCTTC. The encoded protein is CASRAMGTGLGYTF.

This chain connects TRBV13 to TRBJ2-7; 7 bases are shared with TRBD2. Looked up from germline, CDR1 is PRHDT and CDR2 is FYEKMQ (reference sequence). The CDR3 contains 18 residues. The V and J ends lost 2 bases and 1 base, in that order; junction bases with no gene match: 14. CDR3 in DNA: TGTGCCAGCAGCTTAAGACCGCAAGGAGCGGGAAGTTCCTACGAGCAGTACTTC. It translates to CASSLRPQGAGSSYEQYF.

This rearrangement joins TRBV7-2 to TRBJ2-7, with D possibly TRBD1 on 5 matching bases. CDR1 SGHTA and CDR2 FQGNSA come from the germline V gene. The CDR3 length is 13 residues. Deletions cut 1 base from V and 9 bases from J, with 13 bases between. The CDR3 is CASSLGQGIRQYF. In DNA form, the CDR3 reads TGTGCCAGCAGCTTAGGGCAGGGTATACGGCAGTACTTC.

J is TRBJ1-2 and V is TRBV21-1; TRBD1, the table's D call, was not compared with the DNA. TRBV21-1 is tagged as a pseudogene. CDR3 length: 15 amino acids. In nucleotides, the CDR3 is TGTGCCAGCAGCAACCGGGACAGGGGGTCCCATGGCTACACCTTC. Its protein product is CASSNRDRGSHGYTF.

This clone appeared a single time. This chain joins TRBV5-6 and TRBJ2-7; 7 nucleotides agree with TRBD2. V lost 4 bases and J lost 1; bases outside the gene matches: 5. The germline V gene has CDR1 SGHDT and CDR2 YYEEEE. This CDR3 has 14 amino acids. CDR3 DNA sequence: TGTGCCAGCAGCCCGTGGGGGGGGTCCTACGAGCAGTACTTC. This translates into CASSPWGGSYEQYF.

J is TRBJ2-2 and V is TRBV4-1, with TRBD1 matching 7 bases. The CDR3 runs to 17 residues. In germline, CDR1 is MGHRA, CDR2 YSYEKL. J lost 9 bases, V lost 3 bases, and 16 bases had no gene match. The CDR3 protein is CASSHPGQDPIFRELFF. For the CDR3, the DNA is TGCGCCAGCAGCCATCCCGGACAGGATCCAATTTTTCGGGAGCTGTTTTTT.

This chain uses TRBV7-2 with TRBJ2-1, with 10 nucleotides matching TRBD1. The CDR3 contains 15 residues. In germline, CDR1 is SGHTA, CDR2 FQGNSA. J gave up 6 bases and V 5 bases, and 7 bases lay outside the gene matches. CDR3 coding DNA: TGTGCCAGCAGCACTCAAGGGGACAGGGGCAATGAGCAGTTCTTC. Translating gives CASSTQGDRGNEQFF.

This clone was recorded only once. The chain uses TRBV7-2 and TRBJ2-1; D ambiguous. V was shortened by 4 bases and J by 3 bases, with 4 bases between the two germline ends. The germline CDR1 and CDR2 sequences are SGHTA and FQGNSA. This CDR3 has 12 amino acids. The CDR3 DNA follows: TGTGCCAGCAGCTACAACTACAATGAGCAGTTCTTC. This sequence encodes CASSYNYNEQFF.

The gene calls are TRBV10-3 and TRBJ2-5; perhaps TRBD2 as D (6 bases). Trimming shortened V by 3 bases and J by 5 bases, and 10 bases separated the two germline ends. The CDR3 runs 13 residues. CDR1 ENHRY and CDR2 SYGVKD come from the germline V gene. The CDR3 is CAISELGRETQYF. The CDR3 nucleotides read TGTGCCATCAGTGAACTAGGGAGGGAGACCCAGTACTTC.

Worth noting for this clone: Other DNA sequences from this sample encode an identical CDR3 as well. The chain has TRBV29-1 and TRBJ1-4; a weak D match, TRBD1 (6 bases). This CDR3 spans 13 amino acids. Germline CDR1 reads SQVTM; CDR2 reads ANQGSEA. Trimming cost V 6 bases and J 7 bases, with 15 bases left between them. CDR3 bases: TGCAGCGTGGTACAGGGCAGCGGTGAAAAACTGTTTTTT. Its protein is CSVVQGSGEKLFF.

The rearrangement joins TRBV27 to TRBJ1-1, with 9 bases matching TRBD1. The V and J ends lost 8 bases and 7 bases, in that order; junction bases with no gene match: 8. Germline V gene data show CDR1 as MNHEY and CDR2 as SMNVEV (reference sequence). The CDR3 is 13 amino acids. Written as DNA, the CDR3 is TGTGCCAGCTTTAGACAGGGGGGCTATGAAGCTTTCTTT. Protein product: CASFRQGGYEAFF.

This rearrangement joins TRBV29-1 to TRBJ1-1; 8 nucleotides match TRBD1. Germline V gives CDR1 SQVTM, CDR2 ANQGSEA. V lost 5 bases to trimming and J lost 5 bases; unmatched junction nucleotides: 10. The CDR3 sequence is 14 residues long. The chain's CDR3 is CSVPNDRGRTEAFF. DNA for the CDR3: TGCAGCGTTCCCAACGACAGGGGAAGGACTGAAGCTTTCTTT. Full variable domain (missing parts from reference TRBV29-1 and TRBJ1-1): SAVISQKPSRDICQRGTSLTIQCQVDSQVTMMFWYRQQPGQSLTLIATANQGSEATYESGFVIDKFPISRPNLTFSTLTVSNMSPEDSSIYLCSVPNDRGRTEAFFGQGTRLTVV.

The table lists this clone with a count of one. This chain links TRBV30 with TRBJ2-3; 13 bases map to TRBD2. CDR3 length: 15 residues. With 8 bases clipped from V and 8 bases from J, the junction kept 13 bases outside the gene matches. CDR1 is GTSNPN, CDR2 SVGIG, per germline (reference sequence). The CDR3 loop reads CATSRTSGRDGTQYF. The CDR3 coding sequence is TGTGCCACCTCCCGGACTAGCGGGAGAGATGGTACGCAGTATTTT.

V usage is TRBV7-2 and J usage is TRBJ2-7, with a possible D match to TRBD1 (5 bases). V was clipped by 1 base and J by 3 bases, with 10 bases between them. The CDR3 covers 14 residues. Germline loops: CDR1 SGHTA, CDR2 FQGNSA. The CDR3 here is CASSLVTGDYEQYF. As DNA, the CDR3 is TGTGCCAGCAGCTTAGTTACAGGAGACTACGAGCAGTACTTC.

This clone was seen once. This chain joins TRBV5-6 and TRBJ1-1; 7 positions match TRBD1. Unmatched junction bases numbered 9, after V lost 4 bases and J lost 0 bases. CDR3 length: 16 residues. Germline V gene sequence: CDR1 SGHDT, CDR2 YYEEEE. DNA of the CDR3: TGTGCCAGCAGCACCCGGACAGGAAGCATGAACACTGAAGCTTTCTTT. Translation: CASSTRTGSMNTEAFF. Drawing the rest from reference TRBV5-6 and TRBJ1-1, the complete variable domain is DAGVTQSPTHLIKTRGQQVTLRCSPKSGHDTVSWYQQALGQGPQFIFQYYEEEERQRGNFPDRFSGHQFPNYSSELNVNALLLGDSALYLCASSTRTGSMNTEAFFGQGTRLTVV.

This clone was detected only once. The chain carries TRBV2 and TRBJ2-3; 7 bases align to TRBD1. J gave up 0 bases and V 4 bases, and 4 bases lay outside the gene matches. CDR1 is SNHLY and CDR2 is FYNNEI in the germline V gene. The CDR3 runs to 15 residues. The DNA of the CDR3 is TGTGCCAGCAGTGCGGGGACAGCTAGCACAGATACGCAGTATTTT. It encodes CASSAGTASTDTQYF.

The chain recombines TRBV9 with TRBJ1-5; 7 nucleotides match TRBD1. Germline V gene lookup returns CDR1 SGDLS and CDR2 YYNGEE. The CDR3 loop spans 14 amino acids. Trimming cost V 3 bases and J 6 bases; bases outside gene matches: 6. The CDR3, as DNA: TGTGCCAGCAGCGCCCAGGGGGACGTTCAGCCCCAGCATTTT. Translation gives CASSAQGDVQPQHF.